The source of this TCR beta chain is a study of cytomegalovirus exposure and HLA in healthy donors. 13 Jbeta primers and 60 Vbeta primers were used for the PCR. The data were produced by immunoSEQ multiplex PCR, yet TCRdb's version contains in-frame clones alone and is incomplete. Among some 170,000 clones listed, approximately 80% were seen once. The trim removed 0 bases at V and 6 bases at J, leaving 3 bases unmatched. Germline V gene sequence: CDR1 GTSNPN, CDR2 SVGIG (reference sequence). The CDR3 is 13 amino acids. This clone was detected only a few times. Sample: PBMCs. This chain connects TRBV30 to TRBJ2-3; 7 nucleotides agree with TRBD2. This sequence was found in a man aged 35 to 55 in good health and CMV-seronegative. Here the CDR3 reads CAWSVRERDTQYF. CDR3 coding DNA: TGTGCCTGGAGTGTGCGGGAGCGTGATACGCAGTATTTT.